This T cell receptor beta chain came from a study of T cell repertoires in cytomegalovirus infection. V lost 5 bases and J lost 8; bases outside the gene matches: 5. In germline, CDR1 is MDHEN, CDR2 SYDVKM. The CDR3 spans 14 residues. Via MiXCR, TCRdb re-called the reads, giving one row per CDR3 protein. Altogether about 180,000 distinct CDR3 sequences are present, approximately 21% being singletons, with the ten largest covering 20% to 30%. This clonotype was seen only a few times. The antigen remains undetermined. The specimen was CD8+ T cells from cultured PBMCs, collected from culture after CMV antigen stimulation. The TCR was taken from a human donor in good health (CMV status not recorded). Some clones in this sample may be carry-over from other donors' samples. The genes are TRBV28 and TRBJ1-6; the match to TRBD1 covers 8 bases. CDR3 loop: CASSPQGADSPLHF. CDR3 DNA sequence: TGTGCCAGCAGTCCCCAGGGGGCTGATTCACCCCTCCACTTT.